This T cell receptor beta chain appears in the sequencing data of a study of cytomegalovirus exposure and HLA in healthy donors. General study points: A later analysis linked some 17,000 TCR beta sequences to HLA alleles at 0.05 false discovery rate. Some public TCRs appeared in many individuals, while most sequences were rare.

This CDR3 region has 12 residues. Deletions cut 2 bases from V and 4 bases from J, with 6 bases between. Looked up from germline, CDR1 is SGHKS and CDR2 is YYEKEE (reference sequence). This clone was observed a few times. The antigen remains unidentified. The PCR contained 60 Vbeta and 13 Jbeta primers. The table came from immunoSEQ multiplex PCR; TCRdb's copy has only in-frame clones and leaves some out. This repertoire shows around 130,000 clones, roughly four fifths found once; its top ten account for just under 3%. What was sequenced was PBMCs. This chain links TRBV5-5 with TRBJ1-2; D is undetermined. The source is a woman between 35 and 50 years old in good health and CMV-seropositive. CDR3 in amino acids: CASSLDTYGYTF. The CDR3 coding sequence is TGTGCCAGCAGCTTAGACACCTATGGCTACACCTTC.